A single sample gave rise to the 18 T cell receptor beta chains below, sequenced in a study of blood T cell repertoires in COVID-19. Profiling relied on immunoSEQ multiplex PCR, and the TCRdb table lists in-frame clones only, not all of them. The sample includes approximately 190,000 clones, 70% to 90% of them seen just once. Source material: PBMCs or T cells enriched from blood (not recorded which). The receptor source for this set is a woman aged 35 to 49 in a cohort exposed to, infected with or recovered from COVID-19 (not recorded which).

A few counts support this clone. This chain uses TRBV28 with TRBJ1-1, with TRBD1 matching 8 bases. The CDR3 is 14 residues long. V lost 5 bases and J lost 4; bases outside the gene matches: 6. The germline CDR1 and CDR2 sequences are MDHEN and SYDVKM. DNA of the CDR3: TGTGCCAGCAGTACAGGGGGGTATGGCACTGAAGCTTTCTTT. It translates to CASSTGGYGTEAFF.

J is TRBJ2-1 and V is TRBV24-1, with D hard to call. Trimming took off 3 bases at V and 10 bases at J, with 12 bases between the two ends. Germline V gene lookup returns CDR1 KGHDR and CDR2 SFDVKD. CDR3 size: 13 residues. For the CDR3, the DNA is TGTGCCACCAGTGATCAAAGAAGAGGAGAGCAGTTCTTC. This translates into CATSDQRRGEQFF.

The V and J genes are TRBV13 and TRBJ1-3; 7 bases are shared with TRBD1. Germline V gives CDR1 PRHDT, CDR2 FYEKMQ (reference sequence). This CDR3 is 16 amino acids long. Trimming cost V 0 bases and J 1 base; bases outside gene matches: 3. The CDR3 coding sequence is TGTGCCAGCAGCTTAGGGACAGGGACTTCTGGAAACACCATATATTTT. Translation gives CASSLGTGTSGNTIYF.

The chain is built from TRBV5-4 and TRBJ1-1; maybe TRBD1 (6 bases). The CDR3 is 15 amino acids. The V gene's germline CDR1 is SGHNT and CDR2 YYREEE (reference sequence). With 4 bases removed from V and 5 bases from J, the gap between germline ends came to 18 bases. CDR3 nucleotides: TGTGCCAGCAGCATTTACAGGGTAGTAAGAACTGAAGCTTTCTTT. This translates into CASSIYRVVRTEAFF.

V gene TRBV25-1 combines with J gene TRBJ2-5, with D maybe TRBD2 (5 bases). The germline V gene encodes CDR1 MGHDK and CDR2 SYGVNS. The V and J ends lost 1 base and 7 bases respectively, with 16 bases between them. The CDR3 has 15 amino acids. CDR3 in DNA: TGTGCCAGCAGTGAATCGAGGGATCCCCGAAGGACCCAGTACTTC. Translated, it gives CASSESRDPRRTQYF.

CDR3: CASSQLAGSYEQYF. The CDR3 DNA is TGCGCCAGCAGCCAACTAGCGGGATCCTACGAGCAGTACTTC. This rearrangement joins TRBV4-1 to TRBJ2-7, with 9 nucleotides matching TRBD2. This CDR3 is built from 14 residues. Germline V gene lookup returns CDR1 MGHRA and CDR2 YSYEKL. V trimming: 2 bases; J trimming: 1 base; junction bases outside the gene matches: 0.

The rearrangement joins TRBV27 to TRBJ2-2; no clear D gene. The germline V gene encodes CDR1 MNHEY and CDR2 SMNVEV (reference sequence). CDR3 size: 16 residues. V gave up 4 bases and J gave up 0 bases, with 12 bases separating them. In nucleotides, the CDR3 is TGTGCCAGCAGTTCCCCAGGTTCCGCGAACACCGGGGAGCTGTTTTTT. Protein: CASSSPGSANTGELFF.

There are a few counts of this clone. This chain connects TRBV10-2 to TRBJ2-1; 14 bases align to TRBD2. Germline V gene data show CDR1 as WSHSY and CDR2 as SAAADI. The CDR3 contains 16 residues. With V trimmed by 4 bases and J by 9 bases, 8 bases remained unmatched. The CDR3 coding sequence is TGCGCCAGCAGTGGGGGGACTAGCGGGAGATTCAGTGAGCAGTTCTTC. Translated, it gives CASSGGTSGRFSEQFF.

The chain recombines TRBV6-5 with TRBJ1-2, with D unclear. CDR1 MNHEY and CDR2 SVGAGI come from the germline V gene. Trimming stripped 2 bases from V and 2 bases from J, with 6 bases between. The CDR3 totals 13 residues. CDR3 sequence: CASSYTGNYGYTF. CDR3 coding DNA: TGTGCCAGCAGTTACACCGGGAACTATGGCTACACCTTC.

The chain couples TRBV7-9 to TRBJ2-7; possible D gene TRBD2, 6 bases. The CDR3 spans 17 residues. CDR1 and CDR2 (germline): SEHNR, FQNEAQ (reference sequence). With 4 bases removed from V and 6 bases from J, the gap between germline ends came to 25 bases. CDR3 sequence: CASSSTLGRGSLGEQYF. The CDR3 nucleotides read TGTGCCAGCAGCTCCACGCTTGGTCGGGGGTCACTGGGCGAGCAGTACTTC. Based on the CDR3 plus reference TRBV7-9 and TRBJ2-7, the full variable domain is DTGVSQNPRHKITKRGQNVTFRCDPISEHNRLYWYRQTLGQGPEFLTYFQNEAQLEKSRLLSDRFSAERPKGSFSTLEIQRTEQGDSAMYLCASSSTLGRGSLGEQYFGPGTRLTVT.

The chain is built from TRBV21-1 and TRBJ1-1. TRBV21-1 is designated a pseudogene. The CDR3 spans 14 residues. In nucleotides, the CDR3 is TGTGCCAGCATCCCGGGAGAAATGAACACTGAAGCTTTCTTT. Translating gives CASIPGEMNTEAFF.

The rearrangement links TRBV11-3 to TRBJ2-7, with D perhaps matching TRBD2 (6 bases). This CDR3 contains 13 residues. Germline CDR1 reads SGHNT; CDR2 reads YENEEA. Trimming cost V 1 base and J 4 bases, with 8 bases left between them. In DNA, the CDR3 is TGTGCCAGCAGCTTAGCGGGACTTTACGAGCAGTACTTC. Residues: CASSLAGLYEQYF.

The chain recombines TRBV15 with TRBJ1-4; the D is unclear. The CDR3 is made up of 14 amino acids. The germline V and J ends were trimmed by 2 bases and 6 bases, with 10 bases remaining between them. Germline V gene lookup returns CDR1 LNHNV and CDR2 YYDKDF (reference sequence). This CDR3 is CATSRIGEDEKLFF. The CDR3 DNA follows: TGTGCCACCAGCAGAATAGGAGAGGATGAAAAACTGTTTTTT.

The chain is built from TRBV16 and TRBJ1-2; D gene uncertain. Germline V gene sequence: CDR1 KGHSY, CDR2 FQNENV. V lost 3 bases to trimming and J lost 0 bases, with 14 bases between them. The CDR3 totals 16 residues. Here the CDR3 DNA reads TGTGCCAGCAGCCATTCCCGAGGGCCTTCTAACTATGGCTACACCTTC. As protein: CASSHSRGPSNYGYTF.

The chain couples TRBV2 to TRBJ2-5, with 12 bases fitting TRBD1. After removal of 1 base from V and 3 bases from J, the junction contained 6 bases not matched to a gene. The CDR3 loop spans 17 amino acids. Germline V lookup: CDR1 SNHLY, CDR2 FYNNEI. The CDR3 nucleotides are TGTGCCAGCAGTGAAGTATGGGGACAGGGGGCGAAAGAGACCCAGTACTTC. Translated, it gives CASSEVWGQGAKETQYF.

The chain carries TRBV6-5 and TRBJ1-1; TRBD1 might be the D (5 bases). The CDR3 totals 13 residues. CDR1 and CDR2 (germline): MNHEY, SVGAGI. Trimming stripped 2 bases from V and 3 bases from J, with 7 bases between. The CDR3, as DNA: TGTGCCAGCAGTTACGGGGGGGACACTGAAGCTTTCTTT. The encoded protein is CASSYGGDTEAFF.

The genes are TRBV15 and TRBJ1-5, with D perhaps matching TRBD1 (5 bases). Trimming took 1 base from V and 5 from J, leaving 15 bases between them. The CDR3 runs to 16 residues. Per germline, CDR1 LNHNV and CDR2 YYDKDF (reference sequence). The CDR3, as DNA: TGTGCCACCAGCAGAGTACGGGGGGAGGGATATCAGCCCCAGCATTTT. Translating it yields CATSRVRGEGYQPQHF. Together with reference TRBV15 and TRBJ1-5, the CDR3 gives the full variable domain: DAMVIQNPRYQVTQFGKPVTLSCSQTLNHNVMYWYQQKSSQAPKLLFHYYDKDFNNEADTPDNFQSRRPNTSFCFLDIRSPGLGDTAMYLCATSRVRGEGYQPQHFGDGTRLSIL.

The V gene is TRBV13, the J gene TRBJ2-7; 10 nucleotides align to TRBD1. V was pared by 7 bases and J by 0 bases, with 3 bases of the junction left unmatched. Germline CDR1 reads PRHDT; CDR2 reads FYEKMQ (reference sequence). This CDR3 comprises 14 residues. CDR3 DNA sequence: TGTGCCAGCACCCGGACAGGGGGCTCCTACGAGCAGTACTTC. It codes for CASTRTGGSYEQYF.